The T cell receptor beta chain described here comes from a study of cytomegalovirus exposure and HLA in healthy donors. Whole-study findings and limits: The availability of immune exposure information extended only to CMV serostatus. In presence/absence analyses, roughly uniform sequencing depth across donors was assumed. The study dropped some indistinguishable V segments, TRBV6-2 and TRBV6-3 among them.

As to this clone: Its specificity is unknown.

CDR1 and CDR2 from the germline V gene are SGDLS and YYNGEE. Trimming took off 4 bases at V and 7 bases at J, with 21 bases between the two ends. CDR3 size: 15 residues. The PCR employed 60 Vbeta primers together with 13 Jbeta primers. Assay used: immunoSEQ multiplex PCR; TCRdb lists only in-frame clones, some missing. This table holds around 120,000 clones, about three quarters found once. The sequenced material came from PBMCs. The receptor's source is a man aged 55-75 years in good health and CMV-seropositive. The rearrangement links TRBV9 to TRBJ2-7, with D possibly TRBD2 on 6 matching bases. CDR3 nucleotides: TGTGCCAGCAGCACTACCGGGACGGGACTTGGGGAGCAGTACTTC. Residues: CASSTTGTGLGEQYF.